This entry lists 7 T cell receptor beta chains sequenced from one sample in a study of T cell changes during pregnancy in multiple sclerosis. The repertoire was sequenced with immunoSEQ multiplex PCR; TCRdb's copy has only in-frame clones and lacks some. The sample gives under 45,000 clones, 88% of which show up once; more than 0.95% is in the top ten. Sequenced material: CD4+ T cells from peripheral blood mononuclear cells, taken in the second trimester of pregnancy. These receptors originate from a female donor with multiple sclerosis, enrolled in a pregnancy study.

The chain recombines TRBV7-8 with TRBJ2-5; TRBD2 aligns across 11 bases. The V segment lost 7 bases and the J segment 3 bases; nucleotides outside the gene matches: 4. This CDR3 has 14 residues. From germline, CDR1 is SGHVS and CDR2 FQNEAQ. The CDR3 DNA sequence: TGTGCCAGCATGGGACTAGCGGTCAAAGAGACCCAGTACTTC. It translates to CASMGLAVKETQYF.

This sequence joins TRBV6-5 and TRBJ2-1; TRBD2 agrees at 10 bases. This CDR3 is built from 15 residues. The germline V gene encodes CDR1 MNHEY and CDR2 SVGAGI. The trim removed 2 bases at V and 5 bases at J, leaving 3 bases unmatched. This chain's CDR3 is CASSYLAGANNEQFF. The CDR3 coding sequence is TGTGCCAGCAGTTACCTAGCGGGAGCGAACAATGAGCAGTTCTTC.

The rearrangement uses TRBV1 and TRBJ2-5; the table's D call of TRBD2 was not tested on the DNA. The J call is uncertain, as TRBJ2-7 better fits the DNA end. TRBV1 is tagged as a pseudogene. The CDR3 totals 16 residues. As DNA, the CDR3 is TGCACCAGCAGCCAAGGAACTAGCGGGGGTTTCTACGAGCAGTACTTC. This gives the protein CTSSQGTSGGFYEQYF.

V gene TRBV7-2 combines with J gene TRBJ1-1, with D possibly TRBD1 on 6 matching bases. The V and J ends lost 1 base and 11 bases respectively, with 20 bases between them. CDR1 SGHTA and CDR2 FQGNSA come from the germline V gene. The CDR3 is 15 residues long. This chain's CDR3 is CASSLEANRVDAAFF. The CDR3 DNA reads TGTGCCAGCAGCTTAGAGGCAAACAGGGTTGATGCCGCTTTCTTT.

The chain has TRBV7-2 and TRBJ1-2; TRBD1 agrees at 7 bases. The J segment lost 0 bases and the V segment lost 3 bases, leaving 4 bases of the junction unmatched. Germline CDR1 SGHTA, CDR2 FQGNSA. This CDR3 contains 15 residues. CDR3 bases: TGTGCCAGCAGCTTCTATGGACAGGCTAACTATGGCTACACCTTC. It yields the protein CASSFYGQANYGYTF.

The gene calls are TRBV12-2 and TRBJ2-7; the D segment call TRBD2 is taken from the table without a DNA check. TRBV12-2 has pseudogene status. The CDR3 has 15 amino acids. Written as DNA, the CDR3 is TGTGCAAGTCGCACCAGCGGAGGACGGATCTACGAGCAGTACTTC. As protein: CASRTSGGRIYEQYF.

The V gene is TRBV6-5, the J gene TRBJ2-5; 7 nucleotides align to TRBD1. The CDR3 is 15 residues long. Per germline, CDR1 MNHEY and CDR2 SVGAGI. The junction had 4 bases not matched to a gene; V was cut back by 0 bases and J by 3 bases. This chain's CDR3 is CASSYSGTAKETQYF. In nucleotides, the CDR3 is TGTGCCAGCAGTTACTCCGGGACAGCAAAAGAGACCCAGTACTTC.